These 26 T cell receptor beta chains were sequenced from one sample in a study of blood T cell repertoires in COVID-19. This table comes from immunoSEQ multiplex PCR, and its TCRdb copy is limited to in-frame clones, with some not included. The sample lists more than 95,000 clones, roughly 79% occurring once. The sequenced material came from peripheral blood. The receptor set was obtained from a woman aged 70-85 years with acute or convalescent COVID-19.

This clone is a singleton in its sample. CDR3: CAWVQGRAGNTIYF. CDR3 in DNA: TGTGCCTGGGTCCAGGGGAGGGCTGGAAACACCATATATTTT. V usage is TRBV30 and J usage is TRBJ1-3; TRBD1 might be the D (6 bases). The ends were cut back, 5 bases at V and 2 bases at J, with 13 bases in the middle. From germline, CDR1 is GTSNPN and CDR2 SVGIG (reference sequence). The CDR3 is 14 amino acids.

This clone has a handful of counts. The V call is TRBV6-5, the J call TRBJ2-1, with TRBD2 matching over 12 bases. The germline gives CDR1 MNHEY, CDR2 SVGAGI. The length of the CDR3 is 14 residues. The V and J ends lost 10 bases and 4 bases, in that order; junction bases with no gene match: 5. CDR3 sequence reads: CATKGLAGYNEQFF. CDR3 DNA: TGTGCCACAAAAGGACTAGCGGGATACAATGAGCAGTTCTTC.

The chain links TRBV4-3 to TRBJ2-3; a weak D match, TRBD2 (5 bases). There are 16 residues in the CDR3. Germline assignment: CDR1 LGHNA and CDR2 YSLEER. Trimming removed 0 bases at V and 4 bases at J, with 14 bases between. This CDR3 reads CASSQDSSVESDTQYF. For the CDR3, the DNA is TGCGCCAGCAGCCAAGATAGTAGCGTCGAGTCAGATACGCAGTATTTT.

This clone was counted a single time. This rearrangement joins TRBV9 to TRBJ2-2, with 7 bases identical to TRBD2. The CDR3 sequence is 18 residues long. With 2 bases clipped from V and 5 bases from J, the junction kept 15 bases outside the gene matches. Germline V gene sequence: CDR1 SGDLS, CDR2 YYNGEE. CDR3 DNA: TGTGCCAGCAGCGTTTCCGCGGGAGCACGGTCTGGGACCGGGGAGCTGTTTTTT. Its protein is CASSVSAGARSGTGELFF.

This sequence joins TRBV4-1 and TRBJ2-3; tentatively, D is TRBD2 (6 bases). There are 15 residues in the CDR3. Germline values: CDR1 MGHRA, CDR2 YSYEKL. V lost 2 bases, J lost 3 bases, and 12 bases lay in between. CDR3 sequence reads: CASSQRPGVTDTQYF. The DNA of the CDR3 is TGCGCCAGCAGCCAACGGCCGGGGGTAACAGATACGCAGTATTTT.

The chain is built from TRBV6-1 and TRBJ2-1; perhaps TRBD1 as D (5 bases). The V gene's germline CDR1 is MNHNS and CDR2 SASEGT. The CDR3 consists of 15 residues. The ends were cut back, 3 bases at V and 8 bases at J, with 17 bases in the middle. CDR3 amino acids: CASSEMGPFLDEQFF. The CDR3 nucleotides are TGTGCCAGCAGTGAGATGGGGCCTTTTTTGGATGAGCAGTTCTTC.

This clone was counted a single time. The V call is TRBV7-9, the J call TRBJ2-5; D possibly corresponds to TRBD2 (5 bases). The CDR3 is made up of 16 amino acids. Germline CDR1 is SEHNR and CDR2 is FQNEAQ (reference sequence). V was clipped by 3 bases and J by 5 bases, with 19 bases between them. The CDR3 sequence: CASSLLGLKKRETQYF. The DNA of the CDR3 is TGTGCCAGCAGCTTGCTAGGACTCAAGAAACGGGAGACCCAGTACTTC.

The V and J genes are TRBV19 and TRBJ2-3; 7 nucleotides match TRBD2. Germline V gene sequence: CDR1 LNHDA, CDR2 SQIVND (reference sequence). V was pared by 7 bases and J by 1 base, with 5 bases of the junction left unmatched. The CDR3 is 14 residues long. In DNA form, the CDR3 reads TGTGCCAGTAAGTCCCGGGAGGGCACAGATACGCAGTATTTT. Translated, it gives CASKSREGTDTQYF.

The J gene is TRBJ2-3, the V gene TRBV5-1; the match to TRBD2 covers 10 bases. CDR1 is SGHRS, CDR2 YFSETQ, per germline. With 4 bases clipped from V and 0 bases from J, the junction kept 5 bases outside the gene matches. The CDR3 loop spans 16 amino acids. The CDR3: CASSDERGGSTDTQYF. For the CDR3, the DNA is TGCGCCAGCAGCGACGAGCGGGGGGGGAGCACAGATACGCAGTATTTT.

The chain employs TRBV9 and TRBJ2-5; TRBD1 aligns across 7 bases. Germline V gene data show CDR1 as SGDLS and CDR2 as YYNGEE. The CDR3 spans 15 residues. J gave up 5 bases and V 3 bases, and 10 bases lay outside the gene matches. CDR3 bases: TGTGCCAGCAGCGCACTAGGGGGCGCGTATGAGACCCAGTACTTC. This codes for CASSALGGAYETQYF.

V usage is TRBV6-6 and J usage is TRBJ1-4; tentative D call: TRBD1 (5 bases). The CDR3 is 13 residues long. V lost 6 bases to trimming and J lost 4 bases, with 9 bases between them. Germline CDR1 MNHNY, CDR2 SVGAGI (reference sequence). CDR3: CASRRGNNEKLFF. DNA for the CDR3: TGTGCCAGCAGAAGGGGAAATAATGAAAAACTGTTTTTT.

The rearrangement joins TRBV23-1 to TRBJ2-7; D gene uncertain. TRBV23-1 is noted as an ORF with a role that remains uncertain. This CDR3 spans 16 amino acids. Trimming stripped 0 bases from V and 0 bases from J, with 12 bases between. CDR3 coding DNA: TGCGCCAGCAGTCAATCGACCGACACCCACTCCTACGAGCAGTACTTC. It codes for CASSQSTDTHSYEQYF.

V gene TRBV7-2 combines with J gene TRBJ2-3; 11 bases map to TRBD2. With V trimmed by 8 bases and J by 7 bases, 8 bases remained unmatched. Germline V gene lookup returns CDR1 SGHTA and CDR2 FQGNSA. The CDR3 extends over 14 amino acids. CDR3 sequence: CASGLAGGLYTQYF. The CDR3 nucleotides read TGTGCCAGCGGGTTAGCGGGGGGGCTATATACGCAGTATTTT.

The table lists this clone with a few counts. J is TRBJ2-3 and V is TRBV29-1, with 9 nucleotides matching TRBD2. The CDR3 runs 15 residues. From germline, CDR1 is SQVTM and CDR2 ANQGSEA. V lost 6 bases to trimming and J lost 0 bases; unmatched junction nucleotides: 7. CDR3 sequence (DNA): TGCAGCGTAAACCCCACTAGCGGGAGCACAGATACGCAGTATTTT. This codes for CSVNPTSGSTDTQYF.

This chain connects TRBV5-1 to TRBJ1-2, with 9 bases identical to TRBD1. The V gene end was trimmed by 0 bases and the J gene end by 4 bases; junction bases not matched to a gene: 4. The CDR3 is made up of 15 amino acids. Per the germline V gene, CDR1 is SGHRS and CDR2 is YFSETQ. This CDR3 is CASSLGQGVGYGYTF. CDR3 DNA: TGCGCCAGCAGCTTGGGACAGGGGGTCGGCTATGGCTACACCTTC.

This rearrangement joins TRBV29-1 to TRBJ2-7, with TRBD2 identical over 8 bases. In germline, CDR1 is SQVTM, CDR2 ANQGSEA. Trimming took 4 bases from V and 3 from J; bases not matched to a gene: 5. The CDR3 consists of 13 residues. Here the CDR3 reads CSVGVAGNYEQYF. The CDR3 bases are TGCAGCGTTGGAGTAGCGGGGAACTACGAGCAGTACTTC.

V is TRBV7-2 and J is TRBJ1-2, with a possible D match to TRBD1 (5 bases). The germline V gene encodes CDR1 SGHTA and CDR2 FQGNSA. Trimming shortened V by 3 bases and J by 8 bases, and 19 bases separated the two germline ends. This CDR3 spans 15 amino acids. CDR3 nucleotide sequence: TGTGCCAGCAGCTTGGTAACAAGGGGTCCGCAAGGCTACACCTTC. Its protein is CASSLVTRGPQGYTF.

The rearrangement joins TRBV14 to TRBJ1-4, with D maybe TRBD1 (5 bases). This CDR3 has 17 amino acids. The germline CDR1 and CDR2 sequences are SGHDN and FVKESK. Trimming took off 0 bases at V and 0 bases at J, with 11 bases between the two ends. CDR3 amino acids: CASSQDLMTATNEKLFF. The CDR3 bases are TGTGCCAGCAGCCAAGACCTAATGACAGCAACTAATGAAAAACTGTTTTTT.

Here the CDR3 DNA reads TGTGCCAGCAGTTACAACGGGGACTATGGCTACACCTTC. Translated: CASSYNGDYGYTF. The V gene is TRBV6-2 or TRBV6-3, the J gene TRBJ1-2; D call uncertain. Germline V gives CDR1 MNHEY, CDR2 SVGEGT. The CDR3 is 13 residues long. V shed 2 bases and J shed 3 bases, with 7 bases lying between them.

This chain joins TRBV10-3 and TRBJ1-2; 10 bases are shared with TRBD1. Trimming removed 3 bases from V and 5 bases from J; junction bases left unmatched: 6. Germline values: CDR1 ENHRY, CDR2 SYGVKD. This CDR3 spans 15 amino acids. Here the CDR3 DNA reads TGTGCCATCAGTGATCCGGGACAGGGGAGGTATGGCTACACCTTC. This translates into CAISDPGQGRYGYTF.

The V and J genes are TRBV28 and TRBJ1-2, with D possibly being TRBD1 (5 bases). The CDR3 runs 16 residues. Trimming took 3 bases from V and 2 from J, leaving 16 bases between them. CDR1 and CDR2 (germline): MDHEN, SYDVKM. As DNA, the CDR3 is TGTGCCAGCAGTTTTTCCCGGACCCCAGGGAACTATGGCTACACCTTC. This encodes CASSFSRTPGNYGYTF.

The chain has TRBV30 and TRBJ2-3; D is ambiguous. Looked up from germline, CDR1 is GTSNPN and CDR2 is SVGIG (reference sequence). CDR3 size: 16 residues. V was shortened by 1 base and J by 0 bases, with 14 bases between the two germline ends. CDR3 nucleotides: TGTGCCTGGAGTGCGACTCCTGGTTTTAGCACAGATACGCAGTATTTT. Its translation is CAWSATPGFSTDTQYF. Filled out from reference TRBV30 and TRBJ2-3, the complete variable domain reads SQTIHQWPATLVQPVGSPLSLECTVEGTSNPNLYWYRQAAGRGLQLLFYSVGIGQISSEVPQNLSASRPQDRQFILSSKKLLLSDSGFYLCAWSATPGFSTDTQYFGPGTRLTVL.

The V gene is TRBV6-6, the J gene TRBJ2-1; D perhaps matches TRBD1 (6 bases). The CDR3 is 12 residues long. V lost 5 bases to trimming and J lost 8 bases, with 10 bases between them. CDR1 is MNHNY and CDR2 is SVGAGI in the germline V gene (reference sequence). The chain's CDR3 is CASSAQGHEQFF. The CDR3 nucleotides read TGTGCCAGCAGTGCACAGGGCCATGAGCAGTTCTTC.

This sequence joins TRBV27 and TRBJ1-6; 9 bases align to TRBD1. The trim removed 7 bases at V and 8 bases at J, leaving 9 bases unmatched. This CDR3 is 15 amino acids long. Germline V CDR1 and CDR2: MNHEY, SMNVEV (reference sequence). CDR3 in DNA: TGTGCCAGCATGCAATCCGGGACAGGGTATTCACCCCTCCACTTT. Translated, it gives CASMQSGTGYSPLHF.

This sequence joins TRBV10-1 and TRBJ2-7; no clear D. V was trimmed by 3 bases and J by 7 bases, leaving 13 bases between them. The CDR3 is 13 residues long. Looked up from germline, CDR1 is WNHNN and CDR2 is SYGVQD (reference sequence). The DNA for the CDR3 is TGCGCCAGCAGTGACGCAGGCTCAAGGGAGCAGTACTTC. Translated, it gives CASSDAGSREQYF.

This chain connects TRBV20-1 to TRBJ1-1; perhaps TRBD1 as D (5 bases). V lost 6 bases and J lost 1, with 12 bases in between. The CDR3 totals 13 residues. The germline gives CDR1 DFQATT, CDR2 SNEGSKA (reference sequence). The CDR3 DNA follows: TGCAGTGCCAGTTGGGGGGGGAACACTGAAGCTTTCTTT. Protein: CSASWGGNTEAFF.